A selection of T cell receptor beta chains follows, all from one sample in a study of CD8+ T cells in alopecia areata. Assay: immunoSEQ multiplex PCR; the TCRdb copy retains only in-frame clones and omits some. The sample contains 200,000 to 250,000 clones, more than 45% of which appear only once. The sequencing used CD4+ T cells sorted from blood, collected at week 4, from a patient treated with tofacitinib. These receptors were collected from a human donor with alopecia areata. The CDR3 runs from the conserved cysteine through the conserved F or W. D genes are given only for firm matches. Expanded clones are given a class, and other clones once, few, many or no size at all.

DNA: TGCAGCGTTGACGGGCCCGAAAACTACAATGAGCAGTTCTTC; CDR3: CSVDGPENYNEQFF; size: NA; D: NA; length: 14; J: TRBJ2-1; V: TRBV29-1
DNA: TGTGCCAGCAGCCAAGAAGCCTACAATGAGCAGTTCTTC; CDR3: CASSQEAYNEQFF; size: once; D: NA; length: 13; J: TRBJ2-1; V: TRBV14
DNA: TGCGCCAGCAGCCAAGATCGACTCACGAGAAACTATGGCTACACCTTC; CDR3: CASSQDRLTRNYGYTF; size: NA; D: NA; length: 16; J: TRBJ1-2; V: TRBV4-3
DNA: TGTGCCAGCAGCTTAGGAGGACAGGGGGCTGGCTACACCTTC; CDR3: CASSLGGQGAGYTF; size: NA; D: TRBD1; length: 14; J: TRBJ1-2; V: TRBV11-2
DNA: TGTGCCACCGGGAAGACAGGGAGCCAATGGCTGTTTTTT; CDR3: CATGKTGSQWLFF; size: few; D: TRBD1; length: 13; J: TRBJ1-4; V: TRBV15
DNA: TGTGCCAGCAGCCAAGATCTGCGACCAGATACGCAGTATTTT; CDR3: CASSQDLRPDTQYF; size: many; D: NA; length: 14; J: TRBJ2-3; V: TRBV14
DNA: TGTGCCAGCAGCCCCAAAAGCGGGGGCCTCACAGATACGCAGTATTTT; CDR3: CASSPKSGGLTDTQYF; size: NA; D: TRBD2; length: 16; J: TRBJ2-3; V: TRBV7-9
DNA: TGTGCCATCAGTGAGAGAACAGGGCACAATGAGCAGTTCTTC; CDR3: CAISERTGHNEQFF; size: NA; D: NA; length: 14; J: TRBJ2-1; V: TRBV10-3
DNA: TGCAGCGTTGCACGAACGGAGACCCAGTACTTC; CDR3: CSVARTETQYF; size: NA; D: NA; length: 11; J: TRBJ2-5; V: TRBV29-1
DNA: TGTGCCACCAGCAGAGAAAGACAGGTATTAGGCAATGAGCAGTTCTTC; CDR3: CATSRERQVLGNEQFF; size: NA; D: NA; length: 16; J: TRBJ2-1; V: TRBV15
DNA: TGCGCCAGCAGCTCCATCCCGGGATCTCTTGAAGCTTTCTTT; CDR3: CASSSIPGSLEAFF; size: NA; D: NA; length: 14; J: TRBJ1-1; V: TRBV5-1
DNA: TGTGCCAGCAGTCCCAGGACAGTCTCCTACAATGAGCAGTTCTTC; CDR3: CASSPRTVSYNEQFF; size: few; D: NA; length: 15; J: TRBJ2-1; V: TRBV2
DNA: TGTGCCAGCAGCACCCGTGGGGGGTACACTGAAGCTTTCTTT; CDR3: CASSTRGGYTEAFF; size: NA; D: NA; length: 14; J: TRBJ1-1; V: TRBV7-8
DNA: TGCAGCGTTGAAGGAATCCTTTCGGTTGAAGCTTTCTTT; CDR3: CSVEGILSVEAFF; size: NA; D: NA; length: 13; J: TRBJ1-1; V: TRBV29-1
DNA: TGCAGCGTCGCGGGACAGCACCTCCGGAGCTACACCTTC; CDR3: CSVAGQHLRSYTF; size: few; D: TRBD1; length: 13; J: TRBJ1-2; V: TRBV29-1
DNA: TGCGCCAGCAGCGTCCTCCGGGACAGGCAGATCCACGAGCAGTACTTC; CDR3: CASSVLRDRQIHEQYF; size: NA; D: TRBD1; length: 16; J: TRBJ2-7; V: TRBV5-1
DNA: TGCGCCAGCAGTGTCTCGGGACTAGCCTCCCGGAATGAGCAGTTCTTC; CDR3: CASSVSGLASRNEQFF; size: few; D: TRBD2; length: 16; J: TRBJ2-1; V: TRBV10-2
DNA: TGTGCCAGCTCACCACCCGGGACGGTCCAAGAGACCCAGTACTTC; CDR3: CASSPPGTVQETQYF; size: NA; D: NA; length: 15; J: TRBJ2-5; V: TRBV18
DNA: TGTGCCAGCAGCTTGAGGGCCACTGAAGCTTTCTTT; CDR3: CASSLRATEAFF; size: NA; D: NA; length: 12; J: TRBJ1-1; V: TRBV5-6
DNA: TGTGCCAGCAGCGCGACCCCCTCGGGCACAGATACGCAGTATTTT; CDR3: CASSATPSGTDTQYF; size: NA; D: NA; length: 15; J: TRBJ2-3; V: TRBV9
DNA: TGTGCCAGCAGTTACTCGCAACCCTGGAACAATGAGCAGTTCTTC; CDR3: CASSYSQPWNNEQFF; size: NA; D: NA; length: 15; J: TRBJ2-1; V: TRBV6-5
DNA: TGCAGCGTACAACCGGGACAGAGAAAAGCGCAGTATTTT; CDR3: CSVQPGQRKAQYF; size: few; D: TRBD1; length: 13; J: TRBJ2-3; V: TRBV29-1
DNA: TGTGCCAGCAGCCAAGAGCAGGGTTGGGGCACTGAAGCTTTCTTT; CDR3: CASSQEQGWGTEAFF; size: NA; D: NA; length: 15; J: TRBJ1-1; V: TRBV14
DNA: TGTGCCAGCAGTAGGGAATGGAACACTGAAGCTTTCTTT; CDR3: CASSREWNTEAFF; size: NA; D: NA; length: 13; J: TRBJ1-1; V: TRBV6-5
DNA: TGCAGCGTTGAGGATCAGGGAGATGGCTACACCTTC; CDR3: CSVEDQGDGYTF; size: NA; D: NA; length: 12; J: TRBJ1-2; V: TRBV29-1
DNA: TGTGCCAGCAGCTCGGTACTGGCAGGGGGGCAAGAGACCCAGTACTTC; CDR3: CASSSVLAGGQETQYF; size: few; D: NA; length: 16; J: TRBJ2-5; V: TRBV5-4
DNA: TGCGCCAGCAGCCTCCGGGACAGGGGGGTGGTGCAGTTCTTC; CDR3: CASSLRDRGVVQFF; size: NA; D: TRBD1; length: 14; J: TRBJ2-1; V: TRBV4-3
DNA: TGCAGCGTTTCTGTGACAGGGGGGAATCAGCCCCAGCATTTT; CDR3: CSVSVTGGNQPQHF; size: NA; D: TRBD1; length: 14; J: TRBJ1-5; V: TRBV29-1